Listed below are T cell receptor beta chains from one sample, sequenced in a study of shared clonotypes between healthy human individuals. The assay was immunoSEQ multiplex PCR, and TCRdb's table has in-frame clones only and misses some. Seen here are millions of clones, 90% to 95% observed once, and the top ten hold 0.39%. Sequenced sample: naive CD4+ T cells from PBMCs. The receptors originated from a young man in good health. Some clones in this sample may be carry-over from other donors' samples. The CDR3 runs from the conserved cysteine through the conserved F or W. The order of the fields is V gene, J gene, D gene, clone size, CDR3 DNA, CDR3 protein. The D gene is left open where the match is weak. The size of a clone is reported for some rows only, either as once, few or many, or as a class for expanded clones.

TRBV7-9	TRBJ2-7	TRBD1	NA	TGTGCCAGCAGCCCTCCCCGGGGACAGGGCGGGTCCTACGAGCAGTACTTC	CASSPPRGQGGSYEQYF
TRBV7-9	TRBJ1-3	TRBD1	NA	TGTGCCAGCAGTTATACAGGGGGCGGAGACACCATATATTTT	CASSYTGGGDTIYF
TRBV6-5	TRBJ2-7	NA	NA	TGTGCCAGCAGTCACCGAGGACTCCCCAACTACGAGCAGTACTTC	CASSHRGLPNYEQYF
TRBV19	TRBJ2-2	TRBD1	NA	TGTGCCAGTACTACAGGGGCCTCAGGCACCGGGGAGCTGTTTTTT	CASTTGASGTGELFF
TRBV4-1	TRBJ1-3	NA	once	TGCGCCAGCAGCCAAGACCACCGGAACACCATATATTTT	CASSQDHRNTIYF
TRBV28	TRBJ1-3	NA	NA	TGTGCCAGCAGTCCGCCTGGGGTCCGACAGAGCTCTGGAAACACCATATATTTT	CASSPPGVRQSSGNTIYF
TRBV30	TRBJ2-1	NA	NA	TGTGCCTGGGTGACTCTTCACCCCTACAATGAGCAGTTCTTC	CAWVTLHPYNEQFF
TRBV2	TRBJ2-4	NA	NA	TGTGCCAACGCCGGGACTGGGAACATTCAGTACTTC	CANAGTGNIQYF
TRBV27	TRBJ2-3	NA	NA	TGTGCCAGCAGTTTACCTGGACTGGGGTCAGATACGCAGTATTTT	CASSLPGLGSDTQYF
TRBV9	TRBJ2-1	NA	NA	TGTGCCAGCAGCGTAGCCCACGAACTCTACAATGAGCAGTTCTTC	CASSVAHELYNEQFF
TRBV10-3	TRBJ2-7	TRBD2	NA	TGTGCCATCAGTGAGGCGGGAGGCGGGTACGAGCAGTACTTC	CAISEAGGGYEQYF
TRBV6-1	TRBJ1-1	NA	NA	TGTGCCAGCAGTGAACGACCAAACCTTGAAGCTTTCTTT	CASSERPNLEAFF
TRBV7-2	TRBJ2-3	NA	NA	TGTGCCAGCAGCTTAGCGCTGGGTCCGGATACGCAGTATTTT	CASSLALGPDTQYF
TRBV7-3	TRBJ1-1	NA	NA	TGTGCCAGCAGCTTATTGGCTGGGGGGACTGAAGCTTTCTTT	CASSLLAGGTEAFF
TRBV4-2	TRBJ2-4	NA	NA	TGTGCCAGCAGCCAAGTTGGACTGGGCTATGCCAAAAACATTCAGTACTTC	CASSQVGLGYAKNIQYF
TRBV7-2	TRBJ2-5	NA	NA	TGTGCCAGCAGCTTAAGGCCCTACAGAGAGACCCAGTACTTC	CASSLRPYRETQYF
TRBV10-2	TRBJ1-5	NA	NA	TGCGCCAGCAGTGAGTCACCGGGGTACAATCAGCCCCAGCATTTT	CASSESPGYNQPQHF
TRBV6-1	TRBJ2-7	TRBD1	NA	TGTGCCAGCGTAGAGACTACAGGGGCCCCTCAGTACTTC	CASVETTGAPQYF
TRBV28	TRBJ2-5	NA	NA	TGTGCCAGCCTCGGGGCGGGAGAGACCCAGTACTTC	CASLGAGETQYF
TRBV6-5	TRBJ2-1	NA	NA	TGTGCCAGCAGCCTGACAGCCAGCTCCTACAATGAGCAGTTCTTC	CASSLTASSYNEQFF
TRBV30	TRBJ1-1	TRBD1	NA	TGTGCCTGGAGTCCGGACAGGAAGGGAACTGAAGCTTTCTTT	CAWSPDRKGTEAFF
TRBV9	TRBJ2-1	NA	NA	TGTGCCAGCAGCGTAAGTAACCACAATGAGCAGTTCTTC	CASSVSNHNEQFF
TRBV27	TRBJ1-5	NA	few	TGTGCCAGCAGTTTCAAGGGTTATCAGCCCCAGCATTTT	CASSFKGYQPQHF
TRBV30	TRBJ2-7	TRBD2	NA	TGTGCCTGGGGGGGGACTAGCGGGTCGCCAAACGAGCAGTACTTC	CAWGGTSGSPNEQYF
TRBV6-1	TRBJ2-1	TRBD2	NA	TGTGCCAGCAGTGGGCGACTAGCGGGGGCTTTTGGGGAGCAGTTCTTC	CASSGRLAGAFGEQFF